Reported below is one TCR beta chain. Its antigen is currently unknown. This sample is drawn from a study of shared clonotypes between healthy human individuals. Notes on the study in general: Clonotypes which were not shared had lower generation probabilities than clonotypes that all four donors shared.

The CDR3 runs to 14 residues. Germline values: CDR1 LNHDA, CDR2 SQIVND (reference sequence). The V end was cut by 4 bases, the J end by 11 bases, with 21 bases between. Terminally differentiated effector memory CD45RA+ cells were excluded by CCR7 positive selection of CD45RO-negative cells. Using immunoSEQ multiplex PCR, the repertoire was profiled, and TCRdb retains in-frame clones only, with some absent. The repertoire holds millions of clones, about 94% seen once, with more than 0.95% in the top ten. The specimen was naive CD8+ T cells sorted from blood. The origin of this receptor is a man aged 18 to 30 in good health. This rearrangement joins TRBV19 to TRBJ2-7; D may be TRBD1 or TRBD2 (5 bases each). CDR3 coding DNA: TGTGCCAGTAGTACCCTCGGGACCCACCCGCAGGAGTACTTC. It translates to CASSTLGTHPQEYF.